These 27 T cell receptor beta chains were sequenced from one sample in a study of blood T cell repertoires in COVID-19. Measured with immunoSEQ multiplex PCR; TCRdb has only the in-frame clones, and not every one. The sample lists hundreds of thousands of clones; approximately 90% were seen once. The specimen sequenced was PBMCs or T cells enriched from blood (not recorded which). Receptors originate from a man in his thirties or forties who had recovered from COVID-19.

The chain employs TRBV27 and TRBJ1-2; possibly TRBD1 for D (6 bases). Trimming stripped 4 bases from V and 0 bases from J, with 9 bases between. Per germline, CDR1 MNHEY and CDR2 SMNVEV (reference sequence). CDR3 length equals 14 residues. The CDR3 DNA follows: TGTGCCAGCAGTTCCAGGGGATCTAACTATGGCTACACCTTC. Translating it yields CASSSRGSNYGYTF.

The sample holds one count of this clone. V usage is TRBV7-9 and J usage is TRBJ1-2; TRBD1 might be the D (5 bases). This CDR3 has 13 residues. Germline CDR1 reads SEHNR; CDR2 reads FQNEAQ (reference sequence). Trimming took 6 bases from V and 4 from J, leaving 12 bases between them. DNA of the CDR3: TGTGCCAGCAGTGGGGGGGTTTCCTATGGCTACACCTTC. It encodes CASSGGVSYGYTF.

The J gene is TRBJ2-2, the V gene TRBV2, with TRBD1 matching 7 bases. The CDR3 length is 15 residues. Trimming took 11 bases from V and 0 from J; bases not matched to a gene: 9. Germline V gene lookup returns CDR1 SNHLY and CDR2 FYNNEI. Here the CDR3 DNA reads TGTGCCTCTCTACTACAGGGGACGAACACCGGGGAGCTGTTTTTT. Encoded protein: CASLLQGTNTGELFF.

The CDR3, as DNA: TGTGCCAGCAGCCCCGGGACTAGAGTGTTTTTGGTAGATACGCAGTATTTT. Translation: CASSPGTRVFLVDTQYF. The V and J genes are TRBV7-8 and TRBJ2-3, with TRBD2 matching 8 bases. This CDR3 has 17 amino acids. CDR1 SGHVS and CDR2 FQNEAQ come from the germline V gene. Trimming took 5 bases from V and 5 from J; bases not matched to a gene: 15.

V is TRBV10-3 and J is TRBJ1-2, with D possibly being TRBD1 (6 bases). This CDR3 comprises 13 residues. Trimming pared 7 bases from V and 2 bases from J, leaving 11 bases between. Germline CDR1 ENHRY, CDR2 SYGVKD. CDR3 amino acids: CAITRTENYGYTF. The CDR3 bases are TGTGCCATCACCAGGACAGAGAACTATGGCTACACCTTC.

The chain couples TRBV24-1 to TRBJ1-2, with 10 nucleotides matching TRBD1. V dropped 7 bases and J dropped 2; count of bases not matched to a gene: 12. The germline V gene has CDR1 KGHDR and CDR2 SFDVKD. There are 17 residues in the CDR3. The CDR3 DNA is TGTGCCACCAGCCGTGGACAGGGGGATCCCTCAAACTATGGCTACACCTTC. Its protein is CATSRGQGDPSNYGYTF.

The chain uses TRBV28 and TRBJ2-5; 12 nucleotides agree with TRBD1. The CDR3 runs to 18 residues. The trim removed 3 bases at V and 4 bases at J, leaving 12 bases unmatched. Germline-derived CDR1 and CDR2 are MDHEN and SYDVKM. Here the CDR3 DNA reads TGTGCCAGCAGTTTTCAATTGGGACAGGGGGCGCCTGTAGAGACCCAGTACTTC. Translating gives CASSFQLGQGAPVETQYF.

The rearrangement uses TRBV30 and TRBJ2-3; 7 positions agree with TRBD2. The V segment lost 1 base and the J segment 4 bases; nucleotides outside the gene matches: 14. The germline V gene encodes CDR1 GTSNPN and CDR2 SVGIG (reference sequence). The CDR3 covers 17 residues. CDR3 nucleotides: TGTGCCTGGAGTGGGCAACCCGGGGCGGGAGCGGCAGATACGCAGTATTTT. Its protein product is CAWSGQPGAGAADTQYF.

The chain recombines TRBV3-1 (or the pseudogene TRBV3-2) with TRBJ2-1; TRBD2 aligns across 10 bases. Germline CDR1 is LGHDT and CDR2 is YNNKEL (reference sequence). With 1 base clipped from V and 9 bases from J, the junction kept 6 bases outside the gene matches. The CDR3 extends over 15 amino acids. CDR3 in DNA: TGTGCCAGCAGCCAAGGCTTTAGCGGGAGGACTGAGCAGTTCTTC. Translating gives CASSQGFSGRTEQFF.

This rearrangement joins TRBV6-5 to TRBJ1-5; D perhaps matches TRBD1 (5 bases). This CDR3 is 13 amino acids long. V lost 5 bases to trimming and J lost 7 bases, with 12 bases between them. Germline values: CDR1 MNHEY, CDR2 SVGAGI. The CDR3 coding sequence is TGTGCCAGCAGTCAGGGTTTACGGCAGCCCCAGCATTTT. As protein: CASSQGLRQPQHF.

This rearrangement joins TRBV5-8 to TRBJ1-2; D remains ambiguous. CDR1 and CDR2 (germline): SGHTS, YDEGEE. The CDR3 sequence is 16 residues long. The V end lost 3 bases, the J end lost 4 bases, and 19 bases lay between the germline ends. The CDR3 nucleotides read TGTGCCAGCAGCTCCGTCTCGGGGTCGTGGTCCTATGGCTACACCTTC. It codes for CASSSVSGSWSYGYTF.

The CDR3 reads CASSKDSPSDEQYF. The CDR3 bases are TGCGCCAGCAGCAAGGACAGCCCCTCGGACGAGCAGTACTTC. The chain combines TRBV5-1 with TRBJ2-7; D might be TRBD1 (6 bases). This CDR3 is 14 amino acids long. Trimming left V 4 bases short and J 5 bases short, with 16 bases between. Germline V gives CDR1 SGHRS, CDR2 YFSETQ.

V and J are TRBV7-6 and TRBJ2-3, with D possibly TRBD2 on 5 matching bases. V gave up 5 bases and J gave up 0 bases, with 21 bases separating them. CDR1 is SGHVS and CDR2 is FNYEAQ in the germline V gene. The CDR3 spans 18 residues. The CDR3: CASSNVRLLRPSTDTQYF. The CDR3 nucleotides read TGTGCCAGCAGCAATGTCCGACTACTTCGACCTAGCACAGATACGCAGTATTTT. The whole variable domain, remainder taken from reference TRBV7-6 and TRBJ2-3, is GAGVSQSPRYKVTKRGQDVALRCDPISGHVSLYWYRQALGQGPEFLTYFNYEAQQDKSGLPNDRFSAERPEGSISTLTIQRTEQRDSAMYRCASSNVRLLRPSTDTQYFGPGTRLTVL.

Points on this clone: The junction departs from germline at one end; a sequencing error may be responsible. The chain uses TRBV5-3 and TRBJ2-3, with TRBD2 matching over 9 bases. TRBV5-3 is marked as an open reading frame, function uncertain. The CDR3 consists of 14 residues. This chain's CDR3 is CVRSQTSGGDTQYF. The DNA of the CDR3 is TGTGTCAGAAGCCAGACTAGCGGAGGAGATACGCAGTATTTT.

This clone was picked up a small number of times. This chain connects TRBV5-1 to TRBJ1-2, with 8 bases fitting TRBD1. The CDR3 loop spans 14 amino acids. V was clipped by 4 bases and J by 7 bases; unmatched bases: 9. Germline CDR1 and CDR2: SGHRS and YFSETQ. Here the CDR3 DNA reads TGCGCCAGCAGCGCCGGACAGGGAGGTCTTGGCTACACCTTC. It encodes CASSAGQGGLGYTF.

The rearrangement joins TRBV9 to TRBJ1-5; D gene uncertain. V was shortened by 0 bases and J by 0 bases, with 13 bases between the two germline ends. This CDR3 contains 17 residues. Germline CDR1 reads SGDLS; CDR2 reads YYNGEE. This CDR3 reads CASSVVAGRNSNQPQHF. In DNA, the CDR3 is TGTGCCAGCAGCGTAGTCGCCGGTCGAAATAGCAATCAGCCCCAGCATTTT.

This CDR3 reads CASGSLLASGYTF. CDR3 DNA sequence: TGTGCTAGTGGTTCCTTATTAGCTTCTGGCTACACCTTC. The genes are TRBV12-5 and TRBJ1-2, with D unresolved. Germline CDR1 and CDR2: LGHNT and FRNRAP. Deletions cut 4 bases from V and 7 bases from J, with 13 bases between. The CDR3 length is 13 residues.

The chain carries TRBV5-5 and TRBJ2-1; 8 bases map to TRBD1. From germline, CDR1 is SGHKS and CDR2 YYEKEE (reference sequence). This CDR3 has 14 residues. V lost 4 bases, J lost 7 bases, and 7 bases stayed unmatched. The CDR3 DNA is TGTGCCAGCAGCGGACAGGGCCTTGGGAATGAGCAGTTCTTC. Protein product: CASSGQGLGNEQFF.

The rearrangement uses TRBV6-5 and TRBJ2-7, with D possibly being TRBD1 (5 bases). CDR1 MNHEY and CDR2 SVGAGI come from the germline V gene. The V end was cut by 6 bases, the J end by 5 bases, with 17 bases between. The CDR3 spans 14 residues. The CDR3 sequence is CASRVQGSLDEQYF. CDR3 bases: TGTGCCAGCAGAGTTCAGGGCTCATTGGACGAGCAGTACTTC.

This sequence joins TRBV4-1 and TRBJ2-2; possibly TRBD2 for D (5 bases). This CDR3 has 15 amino acids. Per germline, CDR1 MGHRA and CDR2 YSYEKL. V lost 2 bases to trimming and J lost 0 bases, with 7 bases between them. As DNA, the CDR3 is TGCGCCAGCAGCCAAATGACTACGAACACCGGGGAGCTGTTTTTT. This translates into CASSQMTTNTGELFF.

CDR3 sequence: CTRWAGLLSRDTQYF. CDR3 nucleotides: TGCACCCGTTGGGCCGGACTTCTCAGTAGAGATACGCAGTATTTT. The chain couples TRBV29-1 to TRBJ2-3; a possible D gene is TRBD2 (5 bases). CDR3 length: 15 residues. Germline V gene lookup returns CDR1 SQVTM and CDR2 ANQGSEA.

J is TRBJ2-5 and V is TRBV5-1; 9 bases are a match to TRBD1. J was trimmed by 2 bases and V by 4 bases; bases with no gene match: 3. Germline loops: CDR1 SGHRS, CDR2 YFSETQ. The CDR3 length is 14 residues. The CDR3 bases are TGCGCCAGCAGCCGCGGACAGGGGCAAGAGACCCAGTACTTC. Its translation: CASSRGQGQETQYF.

This chain connects TRBV27 to TRBJ2-1; TRBD2 matches 9 bases. Germline assignment: CDR1 MNHEY and CDR2 SMNVEV (reference sequence). V lost 2 bases and J lost 2; bases outside the gene matches: 4. This CDR3 has 16 amino acids. The CDR3 sequence: CASSLGSGSPYNEQFF. DNA of the CDR3: TGTGCCAGCAGTTTAGGTAGCGGGAGTCCCTACAATGAGCAGTTCTTC.

The gene calls are TRBV19 and TRBJ1-2; D perhaps matches TRBD1 (6 bases). Trimming shortened V by 9 bases and J by 6 bases, and 14 bases separated the two germline ends. The CDR3 spans 12 residues. Germline CDR1 and CDR2: LNHDA and SQIVND (reference sequence). CDR3 coding DNA: TGTGCCAGCGAGGGGGGGATCGATGGCTACACCTTC. Translated: CASEGGIDGYTF.

The CDR3 DNA reads TGTGCCAGCAGTACCGGACAGGGGGCGCAGGACTATGGCTACACCTTC. Translated: CASSTGQGAQDYGYTF. The chain carries TRBV2 and TRBJ1-2; 11 bases line up with TRBD1. The germline V gene encodes CDR1 SNHLY and CDR2 FYNNEI. The CDR3 totals 16 residues. J was trimmed by 3 bases and V by 5 bases; bases with no gene match: 8.

This clone was seen a handful of times. The V gene is TRBV28, the J gene TRBJ2-3; TRBD1 aligns across 8 bases. The CDR3 covers 13 residues. CDR1 is MDHEN and CDR2 is SYDVKM in the germline V gene. Trimming took 11 bases from V and 3 from J; bases not matched to a gene: 7. CDR3 residues: CAYRGESTDTQYF. As DNA, the CDR3 is TGTGCCTACAGGGGGGAGAGTACAGATACGCAGTATTTT.

This chain links TRBV7-3 with TRBJ2-5; 10 bases agree with TRBD2. Germline CDR1 reads SGHTA; CDR2 reads FQGTGA. The CDR3 has 17 residues. J was trimmed by 5 bases and V by 6 bases; bases with no gene match: 15. The CDR3 sequence: CASSQLGGLAPRETQYF. In DNA form, the CDR3 reads TGTGCCAGCAGTCAACTGGGGGGACTAGCGCCGAGGGAGACCCAGTACTTC.